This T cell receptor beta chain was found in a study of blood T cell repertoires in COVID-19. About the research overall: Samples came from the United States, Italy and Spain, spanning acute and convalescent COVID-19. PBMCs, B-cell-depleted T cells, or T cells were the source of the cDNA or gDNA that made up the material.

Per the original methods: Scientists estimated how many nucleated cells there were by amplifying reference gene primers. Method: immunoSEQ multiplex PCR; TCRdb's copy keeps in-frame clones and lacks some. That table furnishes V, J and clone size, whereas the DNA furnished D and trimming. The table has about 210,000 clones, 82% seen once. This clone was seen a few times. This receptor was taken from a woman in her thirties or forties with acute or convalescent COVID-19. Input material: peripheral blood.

The CDR3 DNA sequence: TGTGCCACCAGGGCTAGCGGGGGGGAAAGCTCCTACGAGCAGTACTTC. Translation: CATRASGGESSYEQYF. J is TRBJ2-7 and V is TRBV15, with 12 bases aligning to TRBD2. Looked up from germline, CDR1 is LNHNV and CDR2 is YYDKDF (reference sequence). This CDR3 has 16 residues. V shed 6 bases, J shed 0 bases, and the junction held 6 bases outside the gene matches.